Below are 16 T cell receptor beta chains sequenced from a single sample in a study of blood T cell repertoires in COVID-19. Measured with immunoSEQ multiplex PCR; TCRdb has only the in-frame clones, and not every one. Seen here are under 65,000 clones, 80% to 90% observed once, and the top ten hold 5.6%. The sample taken for sequencing was peripheral blood. All receptors derive from a woman aged 55-69 years with acute or convalescent COVID-19.

The J gene is TRBJ2-7, the V gene TRBV2; D call uncertain. Per the germline V gene, CDR1 is SNHLY and CDR2 is FYNNEI. V was shortened by 4 bases and J by 3 bases, with 4 bases between the two germline ends. The CDR3 totals 11 residues. Here the CDR3 DNA reads TGTGCCAGCAGTGCCCTCTACGAGCAGTACTTC. Translating it yields CASSALYEQYF.

This clone was seen only a few times. The chain is built from TRBV2 and TRBJ1-3, with D hard to call. V was cut by 0 bases and J by 0 bases, with 3 bases left in between. Germline V lookup: CDR1 SNHLY, CDR2 FYNNEI. This CDR3 contains 14 residues. CDR3 protein: CASSEARSGNTIYF. CDR3 coding DNA: TGTGCCAGCAGTGAAGCTCGCTCTGGAAACACCATATATTTT.

In the case of this clone: Germline is not matched at one junction end, which may reflect a read error. The J gene is TRBJ1-3, the V gene TRBV6-5, with 8 bases lining up with TRBD1. The CDR3 covers 15 residues. Germline V lookup: CDR1 MNHEY, CDR2 SVGAGI. CDR3 amino acids: CASRYSGGQAYTIYF. The CDR3 DNA is TGTGCCAGCAGATACTCCGGGGGACAGGCTTACACCATATATTTT.

This clone was found once. V is TRBV5-1 and J is TRBJ1-6; unclear D gene. Trimming removed 1 base from V and 7 bases from J, with 12 bases in between. CDR3 length: 15 residues. The V gene's germline CDR1 is SGHRS and CDR2 YFSETQ. In DNA, the CDR3 is TGCGCCAGCAGCTTGTTGGAGGGCAACAATTCACCCCTCCACTTT. Amino acids: CASSLLEGNNSPLHF.

The J gene is TRBJ1-1, the V gene TRBV10-3; TRBD1 aligns across 7 bases. The CDR3 extends over 13 amino acids. J was trimmed by 10 bases and V by 2 bases; bases with no gene match: 7. Germline V gene lookup returns CDR1 ENHRY and CDR2 SYGVKD. This CDR3 reads CAISEDRVGRAFF. CDR3 nucleotides: TGTGCCATCAGTGAGGACAGGGTAGGACGAGCTTTCTTT.

This clone was found once. CDR3 DNA sequence: TGTGCCAGCAGGATAGCTGAAGCTTTCTTT. Its protein product is CASRIAEAFF. V and J are TRBV2 and TRBJ1-1; D gene uncertain. The V and J ends lost 6 bases and 6 bases respectively, with 5 bases between them. This CDR3 has 10 amino acids. The germline gives CDR1 SNHLY, CDR2 FYNNEI.

The V call is TRBV6-5, the J call TRBJ2-7; D unclear. Germline CDR1 reads MNHEY; CDR2 reads SVGAGI. The length of the CDR3 is 14 residues. With 6 bases removed from V and 0 bases from J, the gap between germline ends came to 12 bases. CDR3 residues: CASSSRPSSYEQYF. The CDR3 nucleotides are TGTGCCAGCAGCTCCCGTCCCAGCTCCTACGAGCAGTACTTC.

Comment on this clone: The same CDR3 arises from other DNA sequences in this sample as well. The rearrangement uses TRBV5-1 and TRBJ1-2; TRBD1 is a possible D gene (5 bases). CDR3 size: 15 residues. Germline V gives CDR1 SGHRS, CDR2 YFSETQ. V was shortened by 0 bases and J by 4 bases, with 13 bases between the two germline ends. CDR3: CASSLDGQGSYGYTF. The CDR3 DNA is TGCGCCAGCAGCTTGGATGGGCAGGGAAGCTATGGCTACACCTTC.

This chain connects TRBV7-9 to TRBJ1-1; a possible D gene is TRBD1 (5 bases). The CDR3 has 17 residues. V dropped 5 bases and J dropped 0 bases, with 19 bases sitting between them. Germline-derived CDR1 and CDR2 are SEHNR and FQNEAQ (reference sequence). CDR3 coding DNA: TGTGCCAGCAGCCCAGAGCTGGTCAGGGCGGTGAACACTGAAGCTTTCTTT. Translating gives CASSPELVRAVNTEAFF. The full variable domain, its missing parts supplied by reference TRBV7-9 and TRBJ1-1, is DTGVSQNPRHKITKRGQNVTFRCDPISEHNRLYWYRQTLGQGPEFLTYFQNEAQLEKSRLLSDRFSAERPKGSFSTLEIQRTEQGDSAMYLCASSPELVRAVNTEAFFGQGTRLTVV.

The J gene is TRBJ2-7, the V gene TRBV24-1; 7 bases are shared with TRBD1. Germline loops: CDR1 KGHDR, CDR2 SFDVKD. J was trimmed by 4 bases and V by 2 bases; bases with no gene match: 7. The CDR3 consists of 15 residues. This chain's CDR3 is CATSDSQGFGYEQYF. Written as DNA, the CDR3 is TGTGCCACCAGTGATTCACAGGGGTTCGGGTACGAGCAGTACTTC.

The V and J genes are TRBV6-5 and TRBJ2-7, with 11 bases lining up with TRBD2. The CDR3 consists of 15 residues. CDR1 and CDR2 (germline): MNHEY, SVGAGI. J gave up 2 bases and V 5 bases, and 5 bases lay outside the gene matches. The CDR3 region has the DNA TGTGCCAGCAGTCTCGCACTAGCGGGGGCCTACGAGCAGTACTTC. Its translation: CASSLALAGAYEQYF.

The chain joins TRBV19 to TRBJ1-3; D not resolved. The germline gives CDR1 LNHDA, CDR2 SQIVND (reference sequence). The CDR3 is 14 residues long. Trimming took 3 bases from V and 0 from J, leaving 6 bases between them. The CDR3 coding sequence is TGTGCCAGTAGTATCGGAGGCTCTGGAAACACCATATATTTT. Its translation: CASSIGGSGNTIYF.

The V and J genes are TRBV5-8 and TRBJ1-2, with TRBD1 identical over 12 bases. This CDR3 region has 14 residues. CDR1 is SGHTS, CDR2 YDEGEE, per germline. Trimming took 6 bases from V and 7 from J; bases not matched to a gene: 7. CDR3 DNA sequence: TGTGCCAGCACACCGGGACAGGGGGCTTTTGGCTACACCTTC. Protein product: CASTPGQGAFGYTF.

This clone was seen only once. The chain has TRBV5-1 and TRBJ1-2; D might be TRBD1 (5 bases). Trimming cost V 0 bases and J 2 bases, with 14 bases left between them. Germline CDR1 SGHRS, CDR2 YFSETQ. The CDR3 totals 16 residues. CDR3 sequence: CASSLGGGIDNYGYTF. The CDR3 DNA sequence: TGCGCCAGCAGCTTGGGGGGCGGAATTGACAACTATGGCTACACCTTC.

The chain links TRBV11-2 to TRBJ1-2, with a tentative D call TRBD1 (5 bases). Germline loops: CDR1 SGHAT, CDR2 FQNNGV. V was cut by 5 bases and J by 0 bases, with 10 bases left in between. The CDR3 covers 14 residues. The CDR3 nucleotides read TGTGCCAGCAGCCCGAGACAGTCTAACTATGGCTACACCTTC. Protein product: CASSPRQSNYGYTF.

The gene calls are TRBV3-1 (or the pseudogene TRBV3-2) and TRBJ1-2, with a possible D match to TRBD1 (5 bases). V lost 0 bases to trimming and J lost 4 bases, with 9 bases between them. Germline V gives CDR1 LGHDT, CDR2 YNNKEL (reference sequence). This CDR3 spans 14 amino acids. The CDR3 is CASSQDGAAYGYTF. The CDR3, as DNA: TGTGCCAGCAGCCAAGATGGGGCAGCCTATGGCTACACCTTC.